One sample yielded the 5 T cell receptor beta chains listed below, sequenced in a study of control samples from healthy donors and cancer patients. Here immunoSEQ multiplex PCR was the method, and the copy in TCRdb shows in-frame clones only, minus some. This sample has around 51,000 clones, with 80% found just once. The sample taken for sequencing was blood. These receptors all come from an older man in good health.

The chain joins TRBV18 to TRBJ1-5, with 7 bases matching TRBD1. Germline V gene sequence: CDR1 KGHSH, CDR2 LQKENI. The ends lost 4 bases at V and 7 bases at J; junction bases unmatched: 7. The CDR3 is 14 residues long. In DNA, the CDR3 is TGTGCCAGCTCACGACAGGGTAGTGAGCAGCCCCAGCATTTT. Encoded protein: CASSRQGSEQPQHF.

This rearrangement joins TRBV5-4 to TRBJ1-2; 10 bases are a match to TRBD1. This CDR3 region has 13 residues. The trim removed 4 bases at V and 4 bases at J, leaving 1 base unmatched. Germline loops: CDR1 SGHNT, CDR2 YYREEE (reference sequence). Here the CDR3 DNA reads TGTGCCAGCAGCCGGACAGGGGGCTATGGCTACACCTTC. Its translation is CASSRTGGYGYTF.

CDR3 protein: CASRQGYQPQHF. CDR3 bases: TGTGCCAGCAGGCAGGGTTACCAGCCCCAGCATTTT. The V and J genes are TRBV28 and TRBJ1-5; D is possibly TRBD1 (5 bases). Germline CDR1 MDHEN, CDR2 SYDVKM. Trimming took 6 bases from V and 7 from J, leaving 10 bases between them. This CDR3 contains 12 residues. The variable domain in full, completed from reference TRBV28 and TRBJ1-5, reads DVKVTQSSRYLVKRTGEKVFLECVQDMDHENMFWYRQDPGLGLRLIYFSYDVKMKEKGDIPEGYSVSREKKERFSLILESASTNQTSMYLCASRQGYQPQHFGDGTRLSIL.

The rearrangement uses TRBV6-5 and TRBJ2-7, with 9 bases aligning to TRBD2. The trim removed 6 bases at V and 0 bases at J, leaving 3 bases unmatched. The CDR3 runs to 14 residues. The germline V gene has CDR1 MNHEY and CDR2 SVGAGI. The CDR3 spells CASRTSGYSYEQYF. The CDR3 bases are TGTGCCAGCAGGACTAGCGGTTACTCCTACGAGCAGTACTTC.

The V and J genes are TRBV2 and TRBJ1-2, with TRBD1 identical over 7 bases. Per the germline V gene, CDR1 is SNHLY and CDR2 is FYNNEI. This CDR3 is 15 amino acids long. Trimming at V came to 9 bases and at J to 4 bases, leaving 14 bases not matched to a gene. CDR3 protein: CASLPDPGQTYGYTF. CDR3 bases: TGTGCCAGTCTACCTGACCCGGGACAGACCTATGGCTACACCTTC.